The rows below give T cell receptor beta chains drawn from one sample of a study of CD8 T cells in Susac syndrome. MiXCR was run by TCRdb on the immunoSEQ multiplex PCR reads, yielding one entry per CDR3 protein. Of about 77,000 distinct CDR3 sequences listed, under 95% are singletons. Sequencing was carried out using CD4+ T cells from PBMCs. These TCRs come from a human donor with Susac syndrome. The CDR3 runs from the conserved cysteine through the conserved F or W. The order of the fields is clone size, V gene, D gene, J gene, CDR3 DNA, CDR3 protein. A D gene is named only where the DNA matches it firmly. For some rows the clone size is stated as once, few or many, or as a class when expanded; others skip it.

.	TRBV7-8	.	TRBJ2-3	TGTGCCAGCAGCTCCCGGGACGTCTCAGATACGCAGTATTTT	CASSSRDVSDTQYF
.	TRBV11-2	TRBD1	TRBJ2-5	TGTGCCAGCAGCTTATCCTCCGGGACAGTAGGAGAGACCCAGTACTTC	CASSLSSGTVGETQYF
.	TRBV25-1	TRBD2	TRBJ2-1	TGTGCCTCCTTACCACTTAGCGGGGACCACAATGAGCAGTTCTTC	CASLPLSGDHNEQFF
.	TRBV7-9	.	TRBJ1-4	TGTGCCAGCAGCTTAGCCTCCCCAACTAATGAAAAACTGTTTTTT	CASSLASPTNEKLFF
.	TRBV12-3/TRBV12-4	.	TRBJ2-3	TGTGCCAGCAGTTTTGCGCGGTTGGGCGAGAATACGCAGTATTTT	CASSFARLGENTQYF
.	TRBV27	.	TRBJ2-5	TGTGCCACCGGAGGGACTGCGGCAGGGGAAGAGACCCAGTACTTC	CATGGTAAGEETQYF
.	TRBV4-1	.	TRBJ2-4	TGCGCCAGCAGCCAAGAATCGGCCCTTAGGAGCATTCAGTACTTC	CASSQESALRSIQYF
.	TRBV3-1	TRBD1	TRBJ1-2	TGTGCCAGCAGCCAGTGGGACAGGCACAACTATGGCTACACCTTC	CASSQWDRHNYGYTF
.	TRBV20-1	.	TRBJ2-7	TGCAGTGCTAGGGCGGGAACGGGACTTTACTACGAGCAGTACTTC	CSARAGTGLYYEQYF
once	TRBV13	TRBD2	TRBJ2-1	TGTGCCAGCAGCTCCTATCTTCTGACTAGCGGAGTGGGAAATGAGCAGTTCTTC	CASSSYLLTSGVGNEQFF
.	TRBV7-9	.	TRBJ2-1	TGTGCCAGCAGCTTAGCAAGGGGGAAGTACAATGAGCAGTTCTTC	CASSLARGKYNEQFF
.	TRBV29-1	.	TRBJ1-4	TGCAGCGCTTCGCGAAATGAAAAACTGTTTTTT	CSASRNEKLFF
.	TRBV9	.	TRBJ2-5	TGTGCCAGCAGCGTAGAACTGTTGGAGAAGACCCAGTACTTC	CASSVELLEKTQYF
.	TRBV9	TRBD1	TRBJ1-1	TGTGCCAGCAGCGCGACAGGGATGAACACTGAAGCTTTCTTT	CASSATGMNTEAFF
.	TRBV6-2/TRBV6-3	.	TRBJ2-7	TGTGCCAGCAGTTCCCAGAAGCAGGTGAACTACGAGCAGTACTTC	CASSSQKQVNYEQYF
.	TRBV6-1	TRBD2	TRBJ2-7	TGTGCCAGCAGGGTAACCGGGACTAGCGGTTGGGGCGAGCAGTACTTC	CASRVTGTSGWGEQYF
.	TRBV20-1	TRBD2	TRBJ2-7	TGCAGTGCTCCGACTAGCGGGGGCTCCTACGAGCAGTACTTC	CSAPTSGGSYEQYF
.	TRBV24-1	.	TRBJ2-2	TGTGCCACCAGTGTGGGCAGGGTGAACACCGGGGAGCTGTTTTTT	CATSVGRVNTGELFF
.	TRBV13	.	TRBJ2-1	TGTGCCAGCAGCCACACGGGGCCAACCTACAATGAGCAGTTCTTC	CASSHTGPTYNEQFF
.	TRBV19	.	TRBJ2-3	TGTGCCAGTAGTACATGGGGTACGCAGTATTTT	CASSTWGTQYF
few	TRBV20-1	.	TRBJ2-1	TGCAGTGCTAGGCGGGGCAATGAGCAGTTCTTC	CSARRGNEQFF
.	TRBV28	TRBD1	TRBJ2-7	TGTGCCAGCAGTTTAACAGGGGCCTCCTACGAGCAGTACTTC	CASSLTGASYEQYF
.	TRBV6-5	.	TRBJ1-1	TGTGCCAGCAGTTTAACGGGGCGTAAGGTGAACACTGAAGCTTTCTTT	CASSLTGRKVNTEAFF
.	TRBV12-3/TRBV12-4	TRBD1	TRBJ2-7	TGTGCCAGCAGTCAACTGCCCGGGACAGGGGGCTTCGAGCAGTACTTC	CASSQLPGTGGFEQYF
.	TRBV9	.	TRBJ2-7	TGTGCCAGCAGCCCCCGGAGAAACTCCTACGAGCAGTACTTC	CASSPRRNSYEQYF
.	TRBV2	.	TRBJ1-3	TGTGCCAGCACTGGAAACTCTGGAAACACCATATATTTT	CASTGNSGNTIYF
.	TRBV5-1	.	TRBJ1-1	TGCGCCAGCAGCTTGGGACCCACGGCGGAGACTGAAGCTTTCTTT	CASSLGPTAETEAFF
once	TRBV5-4	.	TRBJ2-3	TGTGCCAGCAGCTTCTTACAGGGCCATACGCAGTATTTT	CASSFLQGHTQYF
.	TRBV20-1	.	TRBJ1-6	TGCTCAGTGTCGGTATCCAGTGGTTCACCCCTCCACTTT	CSVSVSSGSPLHF
once	TRBV19	TRBD1	TRBJ2-7	TGTGCCAGTACCCCGGACAGGGGGCAAGAGCAGTACTTC	CASTPDRGQEQYF
.	TRBV6-1	.	TRBJ1-3	TGTGCCAGCAGCCCAATACGAGATGGAAAGCCATATTTT	CASSPIRDGKPYF
few	TRBV19	.	TRBJ2-7	TGTGCCAGTAGTCCTGATAGAGACCCCGAGCAGTACTTC	CASSPDRDPEQYF
.	TRBV12-3/TRBV12-4	TRBD2	TRBJ2-2	TGTGCCAGCACCGCCCGATGGACTAGCGGGAGCGCCGGGGAGCTGTTTTTT	CASTARWTSGSAGELFF
.	TRBV4-1	TRBD1	TRBJ2-3	TGCGCCAGCAGCCAAGATCGGGACAGGGCAATCACAGATACGCAGTATTTT	CASSQDRDRAITDTQYF
.	TRBV7-9	.	TRBJ1-1	TGTGCCAGCAGCTTAGGCGGTAGTTGGACGATGAACACTGAAGCTTTCTTT	CASSLGGSWTMNTEAFF
.	TRBV27	TRBD1	TRBJ2-5	TGTGCCAGCAGTAGATACAGGGGGAAAGAGACCCAGTACTTC	CASSRYRGKETQYF
.	TRBV2	TRBD1	TRBJ1-2	TGTGCCAGCAGTCCGGATTCGACAGGGCGGGATGGCTACACCTTC	CASSPDSTGRDGYTF